This is a list of T cell receptor beta chains from one sample in a study of regulatory and conventional T cells in RAG deficiency. Measured with immunoSEQ multiplex PCR; TCRdb has only the in-frame clones, and not every one. The sample holds 25,000 to 35,000 clones, about 95% seen once. This sample was also put to use in a study of regulatory T cells.

Sequencing was carried out using CD25- CD4+ T cells sorted from blood. All receptors come from a human donor in good health. Each CDR3 is given without its conserved first and last residue. A D gene is named only where the DNA matches it firmly.

v_call,d_call,j_call,cdr3_aa
TRBV6-5,NA,TRBJ1-5,ASSNGGAGQPQH
TRBV27,TRBD1,TRBJ1-2,ASSIGTGDGYT
TRBV7-6,NA,TRBJ2-3,ASSSEVYRDTQY
TRBV5-1,NA,TRBJ2-6,ASSLSGSGANVLT
TRBV29-1,TRBD1,TRBJ2-1,SARQGTGNEQF
TRBV5-1,TRBD2,TRBJ2-3,ASSLDLAGPTDTQY
TRBV6-5,NA,TRBJ2-7,ASSYSRGGSSYEQY
TRBV30,NA,TRBJ1-4,AWSPEEKLF
TRBV19,NA,TRBJ2-1,ASSIDGSYNEQF
TRBV6-6,TRBD2,TRBJ2-3,ASRTSVSTDTQY
TRBV4-1,NA,TRBJ1-6,ASSPLGLLNSPLH
TRBV2,NA,TRBJ1-2,ASSVTGMTDGYT
TRBV7-2,NA,TRBJ2-1,ASSLRPGVTDYNEQF
TRBV5-1,NA,TRBJ2-7,ASSLAEVTYEQY
TRBV9,TRBD2,TRBJ2-1,ASSLSGGRSYNEQF
TRBV10-3,NA,TRBJ1-2,AIRGADNYVGYT
TRBV28,TRBD1,TRBJ1-2,ASSLDRINYGYT
TRBV6-5,NA,TRBJ2-7,ASSYSSRGYEQY
TRBV28,NA,TRBJ1-1,ASNSPGIYTEAF
TRBV19,TRBD2,TRBJ2-3,ASSRTSLAPGTDTQY
TRBV9,NA,TRBJ1-4,ASSVGGGMEKLF
TRBV7-2,TRBD2,TRBJ2-1,ASRSRLAGGPYNEQF
TRBV30,TRBD1,TRBJ2-3,AWGDRGLGTDTQY
TRBV19,TRBD1,TRBJ1-6,ASSVGQGTYNSPLH
TRBV2,NA,TRBJ1-5,ASSERAMFSNQPQH
TRBV5-8,NA,TRBJ1-5,ASSLMQGRPPQH
TRBV4-2,TRBD1,TRBJ1-5,ASSQGQGKH
TRBV5-1,NA,TRBJ1-6,ASSPSTGVNSPLH
TRBV6-6,NA,TRBJ2-5,ASSQRGQETQY
TRBV6-5,NA,TRBJ2-1,ASSYSRDIYNEQF
TRBV5-1,TRBD2,TRBJ2-2,ASRAGGSITGELF
TRBV19,NA,TRBJ1-1,ASSIGGGGKAEAF
TRBV5-4,NA,TRBJ1-1,ASSSRVPAEAF
TRBV19,NA,TRBJ1-6,ASSITRVVTNSPLH
TRBV5-6,NA,TRBJ1-4,ASSLLQGDGSEKLF
TRBV2,NA,TRBJ1-3,ASTRAGPSSGNTIY
TRBV25-1,TRBD1,TRBJ1-5,ASSEFGTGGDNQPQH
TRBV11-2,NA,TRBJ2-5,ASSLGGGGHRQETQY
TRBV28,NA,TRBJ2-7,ASSFPGQDYSYEQY
TRBV5-1,NA,TRBJ2-7,ASSLTETSYEQY
TRBV18,NA,TRBJ1-5,ASSPAGAYDQPQH
TRBV10-3,NA,TRBJ1-4,AIKGEGGWEKLF
TRBV5-1,NA,TRBJ1-2,ASSLGESTNYGYT
TRBV5-1,TRBD1,TRBJ2-7,ASSHGQGPYEQY
TRBV7-9,NA,TRBJ1-6,ASSPGGGSPLH
TRBV18,TRBD1,TRBJ2-3,ASSLSQGFTDTQY
TRBV19,TRBD1,TRBJ1-4,ASSIDKTGKGEKLF
TRBV5-1,NA,TRBJ1-5,ASRRDTAQGQPQH
TRBV5-1,TRBD1,TRBJ1-4,ASSLGDRGRGYWNEKLF
TRBV6-5,NA,TRBJ2-7,ASSHRDEQY
TRBV5-1,NA,TRBJ1-2,ASSQDGARGYT
TRBV6-5,TRBD1,TRBJ1-2,ASSRTGFYGYT
TRBV28,NA,TRBJ1-2,AREGIGTNYGYT
TRBV6-1,TRBD1,TRBJ1-1,ASVRDRGAITEAF